This T cell receptor (beta chain) is drawn from a study of blood T cell repertoires in COVID-19. Study as a whole: Samples taken during acute and convalescent COVID-19 were collected in the United States, Italy and Spain. The analysed material was cDNA or gDNA that came from T cells, B-cell-depleted T cells, or PBMCs.

This clone was seen once. Per the original data handling: Nucleated cell number was recorded as an estimate derived from reference gene primer amplification. Some clones are missing from TCRdb's copy, which holds only in-frame ones; the method was immunoSEQ multiplex PCR. V and J calls and clone size follow that table, whereas D and trimming were derived from the DNA. Here the sample spans about 54,000 clones, around 90% being singletons. After removal of 4 bases from V and 0 bases from J, the junction contained 3 bases not matched to a gene. There are 15 residues in the CDR3. The germline V gene encodes CDR1 SGDLS and CDR2 YYNGEE.

The TCR was taken from a woman aged 60-75 years with active or convalescent COVID-19. Sequencing was performed on peripheral blood. The chain carries TRBV9 and TRBJ2-3; 9 nucleotides agree with TRBD2. The CDR3 here is CASSPTSGSTDTQYF. In DNA form, the CDR3 reads TGTGCCAGCAGCCCGACTAGCGGAAGCACAGATACGCAGTATTTT.